What follows are 18 T cell receptor beta chains derived from one specimen sequenced in a study of HIV-infected patients and healthy controls. cDNA was made from about 480 ng RNA using alpha and beta constant primers. Each of the alpha and beta chains got its own library through chain-specific third strand synthesis with indices. TCRdb re-called the 5' RACE reads with MiXCR, one entry per CDR3 protein. The profile covers about 6,600 distinct CDR3 sequences, with about 10% appearing a single time and under 20% taken by the ten largest. Antiretroviral therapy had run roughly three months, about 14 weeks, before follow-up blood collection. Whole blood was used without fractionation, so all unsorted peripheral T cells were included. Material: blood, obtained during antiretroviral therapy. The receptor set was obtained from an adult with HIV infection.

This clonotype is labeled medium-sized. The chain couples TRBV7-2 to TRBJ2-3, with 11 bases fitting TRBD2. With V trimmed by 1 base and J by 3 bases, 3 bases remained unmatched. The CDR3 is made up of 16 amino acids. Germline CDR1 SGHTA, CDR2 FQGNSA. For the CDR3, the DNA is TGTGCCAGCAGCTTAGGGCTAGCGGGGGGAACAGATACGCAGTATTTT. Translated, it gives CASSLGLAGGTDTQYF.

The gene calls are TRBV6-1 and TRBJ1-5; tentatively, D is TRBD1 (5 bases). Trimming removed 5 bases at V and 5 bases at J, with 16 bases between. The CDR3 runs 15 residues. Per the germline V gene, CDR1 is MNHNS and CDR2 is SASEGT. In DNA, the CDR3 is TGTGCCAGCAGTCGGAGCAGGGTTAAAGATCAGCCCCAGCATTTT. This encodes CASSRSRVKDQPQHF.

This clonotype was recorded many times. The CDR3 nucleotides read TGTGCCAGTAGTATGAATTTAGCGGGACTACAGTACTTC. It specifies CASSMNLAGLQYF. The chain carries TRBV19 and TRBJ2-7; 8 nucleotides align to TRBD2. Germline V lookup: CDR1 LNHDA, CDR2 SQIVND (reference sequence). The length of the CDR3 is 13 residues. J gave up 10 bases and V 3 bases, and 8 bases lay outside the gene matches.

This clonotype has a count of ten or more. V and J are TRBV6-1 and TRBJ2-4, with D unclear. Trimming shortened V by 1 base and J by 11 bases, and 9 bases separated the two germline ends. In germline, CDR1 is MNHNS, CDR2 SASEGT. CDR3 length equals 12 residues. CDR3 loop: CASSEVRNFQYF. The DNA for the CDR3 is TGTGCCAGCAGTGAAGTCCGGAATTTTCAGTACTTC.

This clonotype was seen ten or more times. The CDR3 protein is CASSLGGSKETQYF. The DNA of the CDR3 is TGTGCCAGCAGCTTAGGGGGGTCAAAAGAGACCCAGTACTTC. V gene TRBV11-3 combines with J gene TRBJ2-5; D tentatively fits TRBD1 or TRBD2 (5 bases each). There are 14 residues in the CDR3. V was cut by 1 base and J by 3 bases, with 9 bases left in between. Germline loops: CDR1 SGHNT, CDR2 YENEEA. The entire variable domain, with the rest obtained from reference TRBV11-3 and TRBJ2-5, is as follows: EAGVVQSPRYKIIEKKQPVAFWCNPISGHNTLYWYLQNLGQGPELLIRYENEEAVDDSQLPKDRFSAERLKGVDSTLKIQPAELGDSAVYLCASSLGGSKETQYFGPGTRLLVL.

This clonotype counts as medium-sized (0.01 to 0.1%). J is TRBJ1-1 and V is TRBV28, with no clear D. The V gene's germline CDR1 is MDHEN and CDR2 SYDVKM. Trimming shortened V by 6 bases and J by 2 bases, and 13 bases separated the two germline ends. The CDR3 is 14 residues long. For the CDR3, the DNA is TGTGCCAGCAGCAGCGTACGGGCCAACACTGAAGCTTTCTTT. It translates to CASSSVRANTEAFF.

This clonotype was recorded many times. This chain uses TRBV10-3 with TRBJ2-7, with 12 bases that match TRBD2. CDR1 and CDR2 (germline): ENHRY, SYGVKD. This CDR3 region has 14 residues. V lost 9 bases, J lost 2 bases, and 5 bases stayed unmatched. CDR3 sequence: CAIAWTSGAYEQYF. In DNA, the CDR3 is TGTGCCATAGCCTGGACTAGCGGGGCCTACGAGCAGTACTTC.

This clonotype was counted many times. The rearrangement uses TRBV10-3 and TRBJ2-7; D is possibly TRBD1 (6 bases). Germline CDR1 is ENHRY and CDR2 is SYGVKD. V lost 5 bases to trimming and J lost 4 bases, with 12 bases between them. This CDR3 has 13 residues. The CDR3 here is CAISKDSHYEQYF. The CDR3 nucleotides are TGTGCCATCAGTAAGGACAGCCATTACGAGCAGTACTTC.

This chain joins TRBV3-1 and TRBJ1-2, with a tentative D call TRBD1 (6 bases). The CDR3 extends over 15 amino acids. The germline V gene has CDR1 LGHDT and CDR2 YNNKEL (reference sequence). Trimming pared 3 bases from V and 6 bases from J, leaving 17 bases between. The CDR3 here is CASSQRGGGLHGYTF. Here the CDR3 DNA reads TGTGCCAGCAGCCAGAGAGGGGGGGGCCTACATGGCTACACCTTC.

The sample holds one count of this clonotype. The chain recombines TRBV5-4 with TRBJ2-3; TRBD2 aligns across 11 bases. The trim removed 4 bases at V and 6 bases at J, leaving 10 bases unmatched. CDR1 and CDR2 (germline): SGHNT, YYREEE (reference sequence). This CDR3 has 16 amino acids. The CDR3 coding sequence is TGTGCCAGCAGCAACTTAGCGGGGGGGCTTGCTGATACGCAGTATTTT. It codes for CASSNLAGGLADTQYF.

Within the sample, this clonotype is medium-sized. This chain links TRBV28 with TRBJ1-1; 7 positions agree with TRBD1. Germline lookup yields CDR1 MDHEN and CDR2 SYDVKM. The CDR3 runs 13 residues. With 6 bases clipped from V and 6 bases from J, the junction kept 7 bases outside the gene matches. This CDR3 is CASSHRGPAEAFF. The CDR3 bases are TGTGCCAGCAGCCATAGGGGGCCTGCTGAAGCTTTCTTT.

The rearrangement uses TRBV10-1 and TRBJ2-2, with D unclear. CDR3 length equals 16 residues. Germline CDR1 and CDR2: WNHNN and SYGVQD (reference sequence). V lost 0 bases and J lost 4, with 12 bases in between. In DNA form, the CDR3 reads TGCGCCAGCAGTGAGTCGAAGGGCGGCGCCACCGGGGAGCTGTTTTTT. Protein sequence: CASSESKGGATGELFF.

By proportion, this clonotype is medium-sized. The rearrangement uses TRBV6-4 and TRBJ2-1; TRBD2 agrees at 14 bases. The CDR3 has 18 amino acids. Per germline, CDR1 MRHNA and CDR2 SNTAGT. Trimming took 6 bases from V and 3 from J; bases not matched to a gene: 10. The CDR3 loop is CASSVAGLAGGHYNEQFF. The CDR3 DNA reads as TGTGCCAGCAGCGTAGCCGGACTAGCGGGGGGACACTACAATGAGCAGTTCTTC.

In this sample, this clonotype turned up many times. The J gene is TRBJ1-1, the V gene TRBV5-8; 9 bases fit TRBD1. V gave up 1 base and J gave up 12 bases; unmatched junction bases: 4. CDR3 length: 12 residues. Germline V gives CDR1 SGHTS, CDR2 YDEGEE. CDR3 protein: CASSLRDREPFF. In nucleotides, the CDR3 is TGTGCCAGCAGCTTGCGGGACAGGGAACCTTTCTTT.

The chain couples TRBV5-1 to TRBJ2-3; possibly TRBD2 for D (5 bases). The germline V and J ends were trimmed by 0 bases and 5 bases, with 13 bases remaining between them. Germline V gene lookup returns CDR1 SGHRS and CDR2 YFSETQ. The CDR3 spans 15 residues. The CDR3 loop reads CASSLAKGREDTQYF. As DNA, the CDR3 is TGCGCCAGCAGCTTGGCCAAGGGCCGGGAAGATACGCAGTATTTT.

There are many counts of this clonotype. V and J are TRBV27 and TRBJ1-1, with D possibly TRBD1 on 6 matching bases. Germline V gene lookup returns CDR1 MNHEY and CDR2 SMNVEV (reference sequence). CDR3 length: 18 residues. V was clipped by 6 bases and J by 6 bases, with 29 bases between them. The CDR3 DNA reads TGTGCCAGCAGCCCCTTTGGGGTGGGGGCTGGTTGGGTCCCTGAAGCTTTCTTT. Translation gives CASSPFGVGAGWVPEAFF.

By share, this clonotype ranks as medium-sized (0.01 to 0.1%). The V and J genes are TRBV7-2 and TRBJ1-4; 8 nucleotides match TRBD1. Germline V gene lookup returns CDR1 SGHTA and CDR2 FQGNSA. V dropped 6 bases and J dropped 2; count of bases not matched to a gene: 5. The CDR3 is 15 amino acids. CDR3 residues: CASSYRGITNEKLFF. The CDR3 bases are TGTGCCAGCAGTTACAGGGGGATCACTAATGAAAAACTGTTTTTT. Using reference TRBV7-2 and TRBJ1-4 for the parts outside the CDR3, the full variable domain is GAGVSQSPSNKVTEKGKDVELRCDPISGHTALYWYRQSLGQGLEFLIYFQGNSAPDKSGLPSDRFSAERTGGSVSTLTIQRTQQEDSAVYLCASSYRGITNEKLFFGSGTQLSVL.

This clonotype is labeled as medium-sized (0.01 to 0.1%). This chain uses TRBV28 with TRBJ1-1; no clear D gene. The CDR3 loop spans 16 amino acids. The V and J ends lost 6 bases and 0 bases respectively, with 17 bases between them. CDR1 MDHEN and CDR2 SYDVKM come from the germline V gene. CDR3 in amino acids: CASSSVDGKVNTEAFF. The CDR3, as DNA: TGTGCCAGCAGCTCGGTCGACGGTAAGGTGAACACTGAAGCTTTCTTT.